This TCR beta chain was profiled in a study of Ad26.COV2.S vaccination and SARS-CoV-2 variants. The CDR3 runs 14 residues. Germline trimming cut 2 bases from V and 4 bases from J; bases unmatched to any gene: 3. Germline loops: CDR1 SEHNR, CDR2 FQNEAQ (reference sequence). Stated treatment: about 20 received Ad26.COV2.S at low or high dose, single or two shots; about 5 received placebo; per-sample allocation not given. Vaccine and placebo recipients were sampled on day 63 after the first injection. A Boston donor was an adult aged 18-55 years. This vaccine is an Ad26 vector that expresses the Wuhan-strain SARS-CoV-2 spike. The data were produced by immunoSEQ multiplex PCR, yet TCRdb's version contains in-frame clones alone and is incomplete. Among about 480,000 clones listed, roughly nine tenths were seen once.

This chain joins TRBV7-9 and TRBJ2-7; 9 nucleotides line up with TRBD2. The material was peripheral blood, obtained in a trial of Ad26.COV2.S vaccine versus placebo. This sequence originates from a person between 18 and 65 years old who received the Ad26.COV2.S COVID-19 vaccine or a placebo. CDR3 in amino acids: CASSLRREGYEQYF. DNA of the CDR3: TGTGCCAGCAGCTTACGGCGGGAGGGATACGAGCAGTACTTC.